This TCR beta chain originates from a study of T cell responses to AZD1222 COVID-19 vaccine. Assay used: immunoSEQ multiplex PCR; TCRdb lists only in-frame clones, some missing. The sample holds roughly 100,000 clones, 86% seen once. CDR1 is MDHEN and CDR2 is SYDVKM in the germline V gene. V dropped 5 bases and J dropped 4; count of bases not matched to a gene: 2. CDR3 length: 14 residues. This clone was counted only a few times. This TCR was sampled from an adult in good health. The sequencing used peripheral blood, collected on day 0 of AZD1222 vaccination. The rearrangement links TRBV28 to TRBJ1-3, with TRBD1 matching over 10 bases. The CDR3 DNA reads as TGTGCCAGCAGTCCGACAGGGGGCGGAAACACCATATATTTT. This gives the protein CASSPTGGGNTIYF.